These 15 T cell receptor beta chains originate from one sample sequenced in a study of post-analysis software for immune sequencing data. Notes on the study in general: A handful of TRBV segments were significantly more frequent in patients than in controls. TRBV5-6, TRBV5-1 and TRBV20-1 were among these segments.

The antigens for these receptors are not known. Each TCR beta cDNA library carried unique molecular identifiers. TCRdb reanalysed the PCR reads using MiXCR and keeps one entry per CDR3 protein. The top ten hold more than 1.3% of the sample, which has about 150,000 distinct CDR3 sequences, around 30% seen once. Sequences were obtained from blood. Receptor source: a girl aged 5-17 years with multiple sclerosis.

Concerning this clonotype itself: A much more abundant neighbour one base away suggests this may be a read error. The chain combines TRBV12-3 or TRBV12-4 with TRBJ1-2; 7 nucleotides match TRBD1. The CDR3 extends over 14 amino acids. The junction had 1 base not matched to a gene; V was cut back by 3 bases and J by 0 bases. CDR3 nucleotide sequence: TGTGCCAGCAGTTTTGGACAGGCTAACTATGGCTACACCTTC. Its translation is CASSFGQANYGYTF.

This chain joins TRBV3-1 and TRBJ2-7; 8 bases line up with TRBD1. V lost 4 bases, J lost 3 bases, and 8 bases stayed unmatched. Per germline, CDR1 LGHDT and CDR2 YNNKEL (reference sequence). This CDR3 has 15 amino acids. The CDR3 here is CASSPARTGSYEQYF. As DNA, the CDR3 is TGTGCCAGCAGCCCCGCGCGGACAGGGAGCTACGAGCAGTACTTC.

The chain links TRBV7-9 to TRBJ2-5, with a tentative D call TRBD1 (5 bases). The DNA end is a closer match to TRBJ2-7, so the J assignment may be wrong. The germline V gene has CDR1 SEHNR and CDR2 FQNEAQ (reference sequence). The CDR3 is made up of 16 amino acids. This CDR3 reads CASSSPAGKDSYEQYF. In nucleotides, the CDR3 is TGTGCCAGCAGCTCCCCGGCAGGGAAAGACTCCTACGAGCAGTACTTC.

This sequence joins TRBV11-2 and TRBJ2-7; TRBD1 or TRBD2 may be the D gene (5 bases each). The CDR3 totals 12 residues. Trimming pared 8 bases from V and 3 bases from J, leaving 11 bases between. From germline, CDR1 is SGHAT and CDR2 FQNNGV. CDR3 protein: CASGGNHYEQYF. The CDR3 bases are TGTGCCAGCGGGGGAAATCACTACGAGCAGTACTTC.

About this clonotype: A read error may be the cause here, since a much bigger clone is one base away. The CDR3 coding sequence is TGCAGTGCTAGACCTTATGGCAATCAGCCCCAGCATTTT. This gives the protein CSARPYGNQPQHF. The chain combines TRBV20-1 with TRBJ1-5, with D hard to call. Germline assignment: CDR1 DFQATT and CDR2 SNEGSKA (reference sequence). Trimming shortened V by 2 bases and J by 2 bases, and 7 bases separated the two germline ends. CDR3 length equals 13 residues.

On this clonotype: A junction boundary mismatches the germline segment, possibly from a read error. CDR3 protein: CAGSQDLLGLFLEQFF. For the CDR3, the DNA is TGTGCCGGCAGCCAAGATTTACTAGGTCTTTTTCTTGAGCAGTTTTTC. This sequence joins TRBV4-2 and TRBJ2-1; possibly TRBD2 for D (5 bases). Germline CDR1 is LGHNA and CDR2 is YNFKEQ. CDR3 size: 16 residues.

With regard to this clonotype: Mismatch with germline at one junction end may stem from a read error. This chain joins TRBV12-3 or TRBV12-4 and TRBJ1-2; D unresolved. This CDR3 spans 14 amino acids. The chain's CDR3 is CASSLDRGRDGYTF. CDR3 DNA: TGCGCCAGCAGTTTGGATCGGGGTCGGGATGGCTACACCTTC.

This clonotype was observed a single time. The chain joins TRBV7-9 to TRBJ1-1; TRBD1 might be the D (5 bases). Germline CDR1 and CDR2: SEHNR and FQNEAQ (reference sequence). The V end was cut by 5 bases, the J end by 2 bases, with 18 bases between. CDR3 length: 16 residues. The chain's CDR3 is CASSPNQGEANTEAFF. CDR3 coding DNA: TGTGCCAGCAGCCCCAATCAGGGAGAGGCCAACACTGAAGCTTTCTTT.

This clonotype was observed many times. The V gene is TRBV3-1, the J gene TRBJ2-1; D unclear. From germline, CDR1 is LGHDT and CDR2 YNNKEL (reference sequence). This CDR3 contains 15 residues. The V and J ends lost 0 bases and 0 bases respectively, with 6 bases between them. Here the CDR3 DNA reads TGTGCCAGCAGCCAAGACGTACTCTCCTACAATGAGCAGTTCTTC. Its translation: CASSQDVLSYNEQFF.

This clonotype was seen a handful of times. This chain uses TRBV7-6 with TRBJ2-7; the D is unclear. Germline loops: CDR1 SGHVS, CDR2 FNYEAQ. The CDR3 loop spans 11 amino acids. The ends were cut back, 6 bases at V and 7 bases at J, with 10 bases in the middle. The CDR3 protein is CASSPGNEQYF. As DNA, the CDR3 is TGTGCCAGCAGTCCCGGTAATGAGCAGTACTTC.

This rearrangement joins TRBV7-9 to TRBJ1-1, with D uncertain. Trimming stripped 8 bases from V and 6 bases from J, with 22 bases between. The CDR3 covers 15 residues. In germline, CDR1 is SEHNR, CDR2 FQNEAQ (reference sequence). The CDR3 spells CASGTWGGLGAEAFF. The CDR3 coding sequence is TGTGCCAGCGGAACCTGGGGAGGACTTGGGGCTGAAGCTTTCTTT.

On this clonotype itself: This may arise from a read error, as a much more abundant clone is one base away. The chain links TRBV28 to TRBJ2-1; D not certain. Germline V gene sequence: CDR1 MDHEN, CDR2 SYDVKM. Between the trimmed V and J ends, which lost 1 base and 9 bases, there was a span of 7 bases. The CDR3 totals 12 residues. The CDR3 region has the DNA TGTGCCAGCAGTTTATCCTGCAGTGAGCAGTTCTTC. Its protein product is CASSLSCSEQFF.

The sample holds a few counts of this clonotype. As DNA, the CDR3 is TGTGCCAGCCCTCTCGGAGAGGCCGCGAACACCGGGGAGCTGTTTTTT. Protein product: CASPLGEAANTGELFF. V usage is TRBV7-6 and J usage is TRBJ2-2; D is undetermined. CDR1 is SGHVS, CDR2 FNYEAQ, per germline. The germline V and J ends were trimmed by 8 bases and 0 bases, with 16 bases remaining between them. CDR3 length equals 16 residues.

This clonotype was counted ten times or more. The chain uses TRBV5-6 and TRBJ2-1, with 7 positions matching TRBD1. From germline, CDR1 is SGHDT and CDR2 YYEEEE. J was trimmed by 7 bases and V by 3 bases; bases with no gene match: 13. This CDR3 has 16 residues. CDR3 sequence reads: CASSSLQTGPQNEQFF. Written as DNA, the CDR3 is TGTGCCAGCAGCTCCCTGCAGACAGGGCCCCAGAATGAGCAGTTCTTC.

This rearrangement joins TRBV11-2 to TRBJ2-7; no clear D gene. Germline CDR1 SGHAT, CDR2 FQNNGV. The V and J ends lost 6 bases and 1 base respectively, with 10 bases between them. The CDR3 has 13 amino acids. The CDR3 is CASRQPWSYEQYF. The CDR3 DNA follows: TGTGCCAGCAGACAACCCTGGTCCTACGAGCAGTACTTC. The variable domain in full, with the rest retrieved from reference TRBV11-2 and TRBJ2-7, is EAGVAQSPRYKIIEKRQSVAFWCNPISGHATLYWYQQILGQGPKLLIQFQNNGVVDDSQLPKDRFSAERLKGVDSTLKIQPAKLEDSAVYLCASRQPWSYEQYFGPGTRLTVT.